These 32 T cell receptor beta chains originate from one sample sequenced in a study of glioma-infiltrating T cells after dendritic cell vaccination. Only in-frame clones appear in the TCRdb table, and some are missing; sequencing was by immunoSEQ multiplex PCR. This sample has tens of thousands of clones, with more than 65% found just once. The sample was blood, taken before dendritic cell vaccination. These receptors came from a human donor with glioblastoma.

This rearrangement joins TRBV5-1 to TRBJ1-1; weak D call: TRBD1 (6 bases). CDR1 and CDR2 (germline): SGHRS, YFSETQ. This CDR3 is 14 amino acids long. The ends were cut back, 4 bases at V and 7 bases at J, with 17 bases in the middle. DNA of the CDR3: TGCGCCAGCAGCCCCTCACGGACAGCTTATGAAGCTTTCTTT. This gives the protein CASSPSRTAYEAFF. The variable domain in full, completed from reference TRBV5-1 and TRBJ1-1, reads KAGVTQTPRYLIKTRGQQVTLSCSPISGHRSVSWYQQTPGQGLQFLFEYFSETQRNKGNFPGRFSGRQFSNSRSEMNVSTLELGDSALYLCASSPSRTAYEAFFGQGTRLTVV.

The chain combines TRBV6-5 with TRBJ1-2; TRBD1 aligns across 9 bases. The CDR3 is made up of 13 amino acids. V lost 5 bases and J lost 8; bases outside the gene matches: 6. Germline lookup yields CDR1 MNHEY and CDR2 SVGAGI. The CDR3 is CASSLDRGVGYTF. In DNA, the CDR3 is TGTGCCAGCAGTCTCGACAGGGGGGTAGGCTACACCTTC.

The rearrangement uses TRBV10-3 and TRBJ2-7, with 12 bases that match TRBD2. The CDR3 is 14 residues long. Trimming cost V 2 bases and J 5 bases; bases outside gene matches: 1. In germline, CDR1 is ENHRY, CDR2 SYGVKD. CDR3 loop: CAISERLAGDEQYV. Written as DNA, the CDR3 is TGTGCCATCAGTGAGCGACTAGCGGGAGACGAGCAGTACGTC.

The chain has TRBV10-3 and TRBJ2-5; 7 bases are a match to TRBD2. Germline values: CDR1 ENHRY, CDR2 SYGVKD. Germline trimming cut 3 bases from V and 5 bases from J; bases unmatched to any gene: 9. The CDR3 spans 15 residues. CDR3 DNA sequence: TGTGCCATCAGTGATGGTCGGGATAGCGGGGAGACCCAGTACTTC. Its translation: CAISDGRDSGETQYF.

The gene calls are TRBV10-3 and TRBJ1-1, with a possible D match to TRBD1 (6 bases). CDR1 and CDR2 (germline): ENHRY, SYGVKD. The CDR3 extends over 11 amino acids. Between the trimmed V and J ends, which lost 5 bases and 8 bases, there was a span of 9 bases. CDR3 in DNA: TGTGCCATCAGTAACAGGGAAGAAGCTTTCTTT. Amino acid sequence: CAISNREEAFF.

The chain is built from TRBV4-1 and TRBJ2-5, with TRBD1 identical over 7 bases. The CDR3 is 16 residues long. Germline V CDR1 and CDR2: MGHRA, YSYEKL. V shed 1 base, J shed 2 bases, and the junction held 7 bases outside the gene matches. CDR3 in amino acids: CASSQVLPGQQETQYF. In nucleotides, the CDR3 is TGCGCCAGCAGCCAAGTACTTCCGGGACAGCAAGAGACCCAGTACTTC.

The chain couples TRBV2 to TRBJ2-7; D is perhaps TRBD2 (6 bases). The CDR3 has 13 residues. The germline V gene encodes CDR1 SNHLY and CDR2 FYNNEI. V gave up 8 bases and J gave up 0 bases, with 11 bases separating them. The CDR3 coding sequence is TGTGCCAGCGTTGGGGGGAGCTCCTACGAGCAGTACTTC. Translation gives CASVGGSSYEQYF.

The chain recombines TRBV7-9 with TRBJ2-7; D is undetermined. The CDR3 sequence is 11 residues long. CDR1 SEHNR and CDR2 FQNEAQ come from the germline V gene (reference sequence). V gave up 3 bases and J gave up 2 bases, with 2 bases separating them. This CDR3 is CASSFTYEQYF. The DNA of the CDR3 is TGTGCCAGCAGCTTTACCTACGAGCAGTACTTC.

In nucleotides, the CDR3 is TGTGCCAGTAGCCCAACCGGGACAAACGGAAACACCATATATTTT. This codes for CASSPTGTNGNTIYF. The gene calls are TRBV19 and TRBJ1-3; weak D call: TRBD1 (6 bases). This CDR3 has 15 amino acids. Germline CDR1 is LNHDA and CDR2 is SQIVND (reference sequence). V was shortened by 6 bases and J by 4 bases, with 16 bases between the two germline ends.

This clone came up once. The rearrangement joins TRBV5-1 to TRBJ2-6; no clear D gene. Germline V gene lookup returns CDR1 SGHRS and CDR2 YFSETQ. The CDR3 totals 15 residues. Trimming shortened V by 1 base and J by 2 bases, and 7 bases separated the two germline ends. CDR3 DNA: TGCGCCAGCAGCTTGCTTCGGGCTGGGGCCAACGTCCTGACTTTC. Its protein is CASSLLRAGANVLTF.

The chain uses TRBV19 and TRBJ2-1, with 7 bases lining up with TRBD1. Trimming removed 9 bases from V and 10 bases from J; junction bases left unmatched: 12. The CDR3 consists of 13 residues. In germline, CDR1 is LNHDA, CDR2 SQIVND (reference sequence). CDR3 nucleotides: TGTGCCAGCCAGGACAGGTGGGCAGGGGAGCAGTTCTTC. Translating gives CASQDRWAGEQFF.

The chain couples TRBV4-1 to TRBJ1-1, with a weak D call TRBD1 (6 bases). Germline V gene lookup returns CDR1 MGHRA and CDR2 YSYEKL. CDR3 size: 19 residues. V lost 4 bases and J 0 bases, leaving 24 bases between the germline ends. CDR3 loop: CASSRSGGQPATMNTEAFF. The CDR3 DNA reads as TGCGCCAGCAGCCGAAGCGGGGGACAACCCGCAACTATGAACACTGAAGCTTTCTTT.

The chain couples TRBV7-9 to TRBJ2-3; 10 nucleotides match TRBD2. The germline gives CDR1 SEHNR, CDR2 FQNEAQ (reference sequence). The ends lost 4 bases at V and 1 base at J; junction bases unmatched: 8. There are 17 residues in the CDR3. The CDR3 loop reads CASSSHRAGGGTDTQYF. The CDR3 bases are TGTGCCAGCAGCTCCCACCGAGCGGGGGGGGGCACAGATACGCAGTATTTT.

This clone turned up a few times. The chain uses TRBV14 and TRBJ2-3; 7 nucleotides align to TRBD1. Germline V lookup: CDR1 SGHDN, CDR2 FVKESK. The CDR3 spans 16 residues. With 1 base clipped from V and 2 bases from J, the junction kept 6 bases outside the gene matches. The CDR3 coding sequence is TGTGCCAGCAGCCAAGGGGACAGATCGACCACAGATACGCAGTATTTT. It encodes CASSQGDRSTTDTQYF.

This chain uses TRBV5-1 with TRBJ2-5; TRBD2 agrees at 13 bases. Trimming took 4 bases from V and 2 from J; bases not matched to a gene: 14. This CDR3 spans 19 amino acids. Germline V gene lookup returns CDR1 SGHRS and CDR2 YFSETQ. CDR3 DNA: TGCGCCAGCAGCAACGGACTAGCGGGAGTGGGGGACAAACAAGAGACCCAGTACTTC. Amino acids: CASSNGLAGVGDKQETQYF.

This clone was counted between two and nine times. The chain carries TRBV10-3 and TRBJ1-4, with unresolved D. The length of the CDR3 is 13 residues. The V gene lost 1 base and the J gene lost 12 bases, with 12 bases spanning the gap. Germline V gene sequence: CDR1 ENHRY, CDR2 SYGVKD. The CDR3 spells CAISEYSTVELFF. For the CDR3, the DNA is TGTGCCATCAGTGAGTATTCTACGGTGGAACTGTTTTTT.

V gene TRBV5-1 combines with J gene TRBJ2-2; D ambiguous. Germline assignment: CDR1 SGHRS and CDR2 YFSETQ. Trimming removed 0 bases at V and 0 bases at J, with 6 bases between. The CDR3 runs 15 residues. CDR3 residues: CASSLGQTNTGELFF. Here the CDR3 DNA reads TGCGCCAGCAGCTTGGGGCAGACGAACACCGGGGAGCTGTTTTTT.

This clone was detected once. The J gene is TRBJ2-1, the V gene TRBV29-1, with 9 nucleotides matching TRBD1. The CDR3 is 14 residues long. CDR1 is SQVTM and CDR2 is ANQGSEA in the germline V gene. The V and J ends lost 7 bases and 4 bases, in that order; junction bases with no gene match: 8. The CDR3 bases are TGCAGCGGGTGGACAGGGGACCTTTACAATGAGCAGTTCTTC. Its protein product is CSGWTGDLYNEQFF.

V usage is TRBV19 and J usage is TRBJ1-2, with 8 positions matching TRBD1. Germline-derived CDR1 and CDR2 are LNHDA and SQIVND (reference sequence). V dropped 5 bases and J dropped 0; count of bases not matched to a gene: 11. The CDR3 contains 17 residues. CDR3 nucleotides: TGTGCCAGTAGTTTAGTCGGACAGGGAGAAGCTAACTATGGCTACACCTTC. Residues: CASSLVGQGEANYGYTF.

This chain joins TRBV5-4 and TRBJ1-2; D gene ambiguous. V was pared by 0 bases and J by 0 bases, with 9 bases between. This CDR3 comprises 15 residues. CDR1 and CDR2 from the germline V gene are SGHNT and YYREEE (reference sequence). CDR3 residues: CASSLERETNYGYTF. The CDR3 bases are TGTGCCAGCAGCTTGGAACGTGAGACTAACTATGGCTACACCTTC.

This chain links TRBV10-1 with TRBJ2-1; weak D call: TRBD2 (5 bases). The CDR3 length is 16 residues. Germline CDR1 and CDR2: WNHNN and SYGVQD (reference sequence). V lost 0 bases to trimming and J lost 2 bases, with 11 bases between them. The DNA of the CDR3 is TGCGCCAGCAGTGAGTCCCGGGATACTACCTACAATGAGCAGTTCTTC. Translated: CASSESRDTTYNEQFF.

This rearrangement joins TRBV6-5 to TRBJ2-5; TRBD1 matches 8 bases. The junction had 7 bases not matched to a gene; V was cut back by 2 bases and J by 5 bases. CDR1 and CDR2 from the germline V gene are MNHEY and SVGAGI. The CDR3 is 15 residues long. The CDR3 is CASSYRQGAGETQYF. The CDR3 bases are TGTGCCAGCAGTTACCGGCAGGGGGCCGGGGAGACCCAGTACTTC.

The V call is TRBV18, the J call TRBJ2-7; no definite D call. The CDR3 runs to 12 residues. V was cut by 5 bases and J by 6 bases, with 11 bases left in between. CDR1 and CDR2 from the germline V gene are KGHSH and LQKENI. The CDR3 region is CASSANYPEQYF. Written as DNA, the CDR3 is TGTGCCAGCTCAGCCAACTACCCCGAGCAGTACTTC.

This rearrangement joins TRBV6-1 to TRBJ2-1; TRBD1 matches 9 bases. The germline CDR1 and CDR2 sequences are MNHNS and SASEGT. The CDR3 sequence is 13 residues long. After removal of 11 bases from V and 5 bases from J, the junction contained 7 bases not matched to a gene. CDR3 DNA: TGTGCCGGCCACAGGGGGCTGGACAATGAGCAGTTCTTC. This sequence encodes CAGHRGLDNEQFF.

The chain couples TRBV9 to TRBJ2-1, with a tentative D call TRBD1 (6 bases). From germline, CDR1 is SGDLS and CDR2 YYNGEE. The CDR3 extends over 16 amino acids. V was clipped by 0 bases and J by 3 bases, with 13 bases between them. The chain's CDR3 is CASSVGLGQNYNEQFF. The CDR3 DNA reads as TGTGCCAGCAGCGTAGGATTAGGACAGAACTACAATGAGCAGTTCTTC.

V gene TRBV19 combines with J gene TRBJ1-2, with D tentatively TRBD1 (6 bases). Germline CDR1 and CDR2: LNHDA and SQIVND (reference sequence). CDR3 length: 13 amino acids. V was clipped by 9 bases and J by 0 bases, with 11 bases between them. CDR3 DNA sequence: TGTGCCAGCACAAGGGGGACTAACTATGGCTACACCTTC. Residues: CASTRGTNYGYTF.

The genes are TRBV18 and TRBJ1-1, with a weak D call TRBD1 (6 bases). V lost 4 bases, J lost 2 bases, and 17 bases lay in between. CDR3 length equals 16 residues. Germline CDR1 is KGHSH and CDR2 is LQKENI. The CDR3 nucleotides read TGTGCCAGCTCACTTATCGGACAGTCTCCAAACACTGAAGCTTTCTTT. It specifies CASSLIGQSPNTEAFF.

The genes are TRBV6-6 and TRBJ1-3; weak D call: TRBD1 (6 bases). From germline, CDR1 is MNHNY and CDR2 SVGAGI (reference sequence). The germline V and J ends were trimmed by 10 bases and 4 bases, with 20 bases remaining between them. The CDR3 is 15 residues long. CDR3 region: CAISAGGAAGNTIYF. The DNA for the CDR3 is TGTGCCATCTCAGCGGGGGGCGCCGCGGGAAACACCATATATTTT.

This rearrangement joins TRBV7-3 to TRBJ2-3; 8 bases line up with TRBD2. CDR1 and CDR2 from the germline V gene are SGHTA and FQGTGA. The V segment lost 4 bases and the J segment 5 bases; nucleotides outside the gene matches: 11. The CDR3 runs to 16 residues. The CDR3 protein is CASSSLDGRAGDTQYF. In nucleotides, the CDR3 is TGTGCCAGCAGCTCCCTTGACGGGAGGGCCGGAGATACGCAGTATTTT.

The rearrangement uses TRBV9 and TRBJ2-7, with D perhaps TRBD1 (6 bases). CDR3 size: 15 residues. CDR1 is SGDLS and CDR2 is YYNGEE in the germline V gene. Deletions cut 5 bases from V and 6 bases from J, with 21 bases between. The CDR3 here is CASRAGTQWDSEQYF. CDR3 DNA: TGTGCCAGCAGGGCCGGGACACAATGGGATTCCGAGCAGTACTTC.

This rearrangement joins TRBV25-1 to TRBJ1-4; D is undetermined. The CDR3 sequence is 13 residues long. Trimming removed 4 bases at V and 8 bases at J, with 11 bases between. The germline gives CDR1 MGHDK, CDR2 SYGVNS. Written as DNA, the CDR3 is TGTGCCAGCAGTGTAGGATTCGGGGAAAAACTGTTTTTT. Protein sequence: CASSVGFGEKLFF.

This clone was detected only a few times. This sequence joins TRBV5-1 and TRBJ1-2; 11 bases fit TRBD1. Germline V lookup: CDR1 SGHRS, CDR2 YFSETQ. Germline trimming cut 2 bases from V and 3 bases from J; bases unmatched to any gene: 3. The CDR3 is 15 amino acids. The CDR3 loop reads CASSFQGQGDYGYTF. The CDR3 region has the DNA TGCGCCAGCAGCTTCCAGGGACAGGGGGACTATGGCTACACCTTC.